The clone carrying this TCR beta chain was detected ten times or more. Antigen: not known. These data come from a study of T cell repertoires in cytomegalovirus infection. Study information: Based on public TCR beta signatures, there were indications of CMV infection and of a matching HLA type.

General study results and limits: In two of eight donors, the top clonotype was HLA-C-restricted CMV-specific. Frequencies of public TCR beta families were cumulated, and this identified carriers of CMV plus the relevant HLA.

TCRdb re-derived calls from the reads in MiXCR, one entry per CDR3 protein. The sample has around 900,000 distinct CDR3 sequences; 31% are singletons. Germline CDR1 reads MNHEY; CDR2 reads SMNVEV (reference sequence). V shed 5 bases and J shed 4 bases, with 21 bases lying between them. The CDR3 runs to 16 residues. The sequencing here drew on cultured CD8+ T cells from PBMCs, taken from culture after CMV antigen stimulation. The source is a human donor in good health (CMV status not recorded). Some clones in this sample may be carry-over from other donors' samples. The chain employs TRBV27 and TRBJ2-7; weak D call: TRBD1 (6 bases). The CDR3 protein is CASSPPDSRSSYEQYF. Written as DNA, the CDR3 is TGTGCCAGCAGTCCACCGGACAGCAGGTCCTCGTACGAGCAGTACTTC.